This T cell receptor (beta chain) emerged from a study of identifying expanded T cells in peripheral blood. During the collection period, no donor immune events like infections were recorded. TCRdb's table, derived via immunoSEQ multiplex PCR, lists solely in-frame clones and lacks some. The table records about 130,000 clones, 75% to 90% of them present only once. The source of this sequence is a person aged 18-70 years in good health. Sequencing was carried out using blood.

In DNA form, the CDR3 reads TGTGCCAGCAGCGCACGGGAGAAGGGCTACGAGCAGTACTTC. This sequence encodes CASSAREKGYEQYF. This sequence joins TRBV7-9 and TRBJ2-7, with D possibly matching TRBD2 (6 bases). The length of the CDR3 is 14 residues. Trimming removed 5 bases from V and 3 bases from J, with 14 bases in between. Germline V gene sequence: CDR1 SEHNR, CDR2 FQNEAQ (reference sequence).